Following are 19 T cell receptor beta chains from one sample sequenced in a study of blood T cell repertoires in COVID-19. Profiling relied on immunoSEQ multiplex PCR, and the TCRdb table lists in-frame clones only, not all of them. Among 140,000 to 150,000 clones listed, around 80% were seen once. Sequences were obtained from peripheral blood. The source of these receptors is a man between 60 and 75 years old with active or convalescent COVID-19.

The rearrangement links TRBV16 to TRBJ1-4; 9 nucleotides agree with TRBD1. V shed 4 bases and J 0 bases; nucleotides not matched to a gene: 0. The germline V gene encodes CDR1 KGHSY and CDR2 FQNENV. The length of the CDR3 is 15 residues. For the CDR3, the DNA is TGTGCCAGCAGCCGACAGGGGGCAACTAATGAAAAACTGTTTTTT. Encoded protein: CASSRQGATNEKLFF.

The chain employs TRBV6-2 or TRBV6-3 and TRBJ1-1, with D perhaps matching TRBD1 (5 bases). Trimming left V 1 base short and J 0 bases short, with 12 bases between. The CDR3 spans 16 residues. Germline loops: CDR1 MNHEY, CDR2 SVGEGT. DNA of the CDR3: TGTGCCAGCAGTTACTGGGGGAGGAGGATGAACACTGAAGCTTTCTTT. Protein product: CASSYWGRRMNTEAFF.

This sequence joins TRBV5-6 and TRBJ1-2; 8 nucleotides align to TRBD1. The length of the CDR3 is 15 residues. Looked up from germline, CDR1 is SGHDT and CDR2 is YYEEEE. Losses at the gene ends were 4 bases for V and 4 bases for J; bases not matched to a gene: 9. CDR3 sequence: CASSRRQGASYGYTF. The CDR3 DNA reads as TGTGCCAGCAGCCGGCGGCAGGGGGCTTCCTATGGCTACACCTTC.

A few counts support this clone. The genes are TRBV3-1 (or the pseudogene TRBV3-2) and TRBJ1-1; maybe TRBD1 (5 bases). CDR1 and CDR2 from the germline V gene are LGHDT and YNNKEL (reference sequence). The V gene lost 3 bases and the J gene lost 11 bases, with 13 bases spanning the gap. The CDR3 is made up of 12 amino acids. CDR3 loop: CASSHGGGEAFF. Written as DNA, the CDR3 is TGTGCCAGCAGCCACGGGGGTGGAGAGGCTTTCTTT.

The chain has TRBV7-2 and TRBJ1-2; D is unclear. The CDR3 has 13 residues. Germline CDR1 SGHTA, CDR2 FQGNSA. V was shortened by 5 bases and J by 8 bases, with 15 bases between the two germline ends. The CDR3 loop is CASSPRGAGGYTF. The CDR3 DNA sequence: TGTGCCAGCAGCCCGCGGGGAGCGGGAGGCTACACCTTC.

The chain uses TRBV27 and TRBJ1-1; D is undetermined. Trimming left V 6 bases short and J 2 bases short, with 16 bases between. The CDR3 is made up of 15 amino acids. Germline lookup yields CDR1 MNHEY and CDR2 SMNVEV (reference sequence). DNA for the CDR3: TGTGCCAGCAGCGGGGTTGGGTCTCCTAACACTGAAGCTTTCTTT. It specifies CASSGVGSPNTEAFF.

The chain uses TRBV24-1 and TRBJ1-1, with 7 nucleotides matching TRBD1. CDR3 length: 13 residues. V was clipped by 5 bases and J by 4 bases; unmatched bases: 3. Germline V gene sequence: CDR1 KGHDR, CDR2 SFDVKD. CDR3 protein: CATSGRGSTEAFF. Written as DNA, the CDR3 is TGTGCCACCAGTGGCAGGGGGTCCACTGAAGCTTTCTTT.

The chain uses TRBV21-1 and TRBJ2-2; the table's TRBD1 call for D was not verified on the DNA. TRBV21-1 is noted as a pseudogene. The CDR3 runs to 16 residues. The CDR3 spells CASSRGGQGRTGELFF. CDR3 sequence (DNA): TGTGCCAGCAGCCGAGGCGGACAGGGGAGGACCGGGGAGCTGTTTTTT.

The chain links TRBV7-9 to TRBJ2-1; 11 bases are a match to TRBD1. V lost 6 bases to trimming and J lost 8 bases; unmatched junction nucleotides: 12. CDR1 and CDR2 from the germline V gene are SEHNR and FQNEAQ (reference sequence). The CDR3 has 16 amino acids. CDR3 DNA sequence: TGTGCCAGCAGGTACTTACCGGGACAGGGGGTTGATGAGCAGTTCTTC. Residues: CASRYLPGQGVDEQFF.

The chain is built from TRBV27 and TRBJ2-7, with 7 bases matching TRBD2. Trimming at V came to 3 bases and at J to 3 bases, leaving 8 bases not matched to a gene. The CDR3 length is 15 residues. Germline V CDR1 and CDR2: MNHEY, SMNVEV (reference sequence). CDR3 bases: TGTGCCAGCAGTTTGCGTGGGCTAGCGGACTACGAGCAGTACTTC. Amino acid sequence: CASSLRGLADYEQYF.

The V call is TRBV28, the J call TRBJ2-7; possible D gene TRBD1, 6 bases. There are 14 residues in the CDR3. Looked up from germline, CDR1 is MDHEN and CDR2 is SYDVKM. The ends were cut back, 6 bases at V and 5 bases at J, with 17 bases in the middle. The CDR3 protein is CASRGYGTLDEQYF. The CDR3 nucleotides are TGTGCCAGCAGGGGCTACGGGACACTGGACGAGCAGTACTTC.

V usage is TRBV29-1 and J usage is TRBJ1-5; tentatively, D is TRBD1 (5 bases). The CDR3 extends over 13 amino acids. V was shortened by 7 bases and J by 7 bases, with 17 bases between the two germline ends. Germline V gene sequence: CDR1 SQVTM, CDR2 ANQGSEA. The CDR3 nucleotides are TGCAGCGCCCAGCGGGGGGAGGGACAGCCCCAGCATTTT. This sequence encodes CSAQRGEGQPQHF.

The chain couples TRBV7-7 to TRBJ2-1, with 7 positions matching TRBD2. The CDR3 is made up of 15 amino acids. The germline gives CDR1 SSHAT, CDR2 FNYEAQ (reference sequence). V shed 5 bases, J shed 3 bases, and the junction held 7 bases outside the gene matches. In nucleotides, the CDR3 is TGTGCCAGCAGCCCTTCCGCTAGCGGCTACAATGAGCAGTTCTTC. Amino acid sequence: CASSPSASGYNEQFF.

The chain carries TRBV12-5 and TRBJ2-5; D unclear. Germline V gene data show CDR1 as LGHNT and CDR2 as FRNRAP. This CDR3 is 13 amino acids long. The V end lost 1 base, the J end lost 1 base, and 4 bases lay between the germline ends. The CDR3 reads CASGLEPQETQYF. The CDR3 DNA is TGTGCTAGTGGTTTGGAGCCCCAAGAGACCCAGTACTTC.

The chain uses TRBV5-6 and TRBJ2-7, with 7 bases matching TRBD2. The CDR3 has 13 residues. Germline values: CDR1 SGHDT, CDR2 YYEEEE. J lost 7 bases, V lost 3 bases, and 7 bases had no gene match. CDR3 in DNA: TGTGCCAGCAGCTGGACCGGGGGGAGGGAGCAGTACTTC. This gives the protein CASSWTGGREQYF. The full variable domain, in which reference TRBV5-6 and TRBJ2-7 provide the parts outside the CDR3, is DAGVTQSPTHLIKTRGQQVTLRCSPKSGHDTVSWYQQALGQGPQFIFQYYEEEERQRGNFPDRFSGHQFPNYSSELNVNALLLGDSALYLCASSWTGGREQYFGPGTRLTVT.

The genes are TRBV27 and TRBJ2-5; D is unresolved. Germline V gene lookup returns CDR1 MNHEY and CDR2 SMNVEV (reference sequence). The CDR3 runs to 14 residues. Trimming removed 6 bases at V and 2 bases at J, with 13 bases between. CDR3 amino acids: CASRPSWAQETQYF. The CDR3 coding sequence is TGTGCCAGCAGACCCAGTTGGGCTCAAGAGACCCAGTACTTC.

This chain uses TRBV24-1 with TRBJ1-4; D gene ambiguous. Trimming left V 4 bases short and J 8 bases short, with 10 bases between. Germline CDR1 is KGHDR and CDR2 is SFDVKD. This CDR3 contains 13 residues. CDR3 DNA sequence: TGTGCCACCAGTGACGCGGGATTGGAAAAACTGTTTTTT. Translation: CATSDAGLEKLFF.

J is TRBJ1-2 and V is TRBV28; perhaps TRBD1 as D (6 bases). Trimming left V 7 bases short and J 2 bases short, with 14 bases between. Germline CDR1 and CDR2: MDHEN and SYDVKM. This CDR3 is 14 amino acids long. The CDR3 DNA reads TGTGCCAGCAATTCCCCGACAGGCAACTATGGCTACACCTTC. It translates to CASNSPTGNYGYTF.

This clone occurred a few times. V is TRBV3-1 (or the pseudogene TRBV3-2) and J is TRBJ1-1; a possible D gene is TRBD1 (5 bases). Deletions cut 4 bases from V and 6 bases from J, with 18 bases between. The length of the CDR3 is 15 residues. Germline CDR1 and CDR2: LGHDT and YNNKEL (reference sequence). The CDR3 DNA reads TGTGCCAGCAGCCTCCTCCGGGACTCCGGCCCTGAAGCTTTCTTT. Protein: CASSLLRDSGPEAFF.